The rows below give T cell receptor beta chains drawn from one sample of a study of vaccination effects on CD4 cells after COVID-19. TCRdb's copy holds only in-frame clones and misses some; the assay was immunoSEQ multiplex PCR. The sample gives approximately 17,000 clones, approximately 70% of which show up once; 8% to 9.5% is in the top ten. These receptors are not linked to any known antigen. Material: CD4+ T cells from PBMCs cultured with SARS-CoV-2 spike peptides, obtained after COVID-19 vaccination. These receptors were collected from a human donor who received a COVID-19 vaccine. Both conserved end residues are part of each CDR3. Each record gives: CDR3 protein, CDR3 DNA, J gene, D gene, V gene, clone size. D genes are given only for firm matches. Size tells how often a clone was seen (once, few, many) or the class of an expanded clone, and some rows leave it out.

CASSRGRRPYEQYF,TGTGCCAGCAGTAGGGGGAGGAGACCCTACGAGCAGTACTTC,TRBJ2-7,NA,TRBV6-5,NA
CSVVGQGGTEAFF,TGCAGCGTTGTAGGCCAGGGAGGCACTGAAGCTTTCTTT,TRBJ1-1,NA,TRBV29-1,few
CAWSVGTTGFYREKLFF,TGTGCCTGGAGTGTTGGGACGACAGGGTTTTATAGAGAAAAACTGTTTTTT,TRBJ1-4,TRBD1,TRBV30,NA
CASSLEIAARVDTQYF,TGTGCCAGCAGCTTGGAGATAGCGGCCAGGGTTGATACGCAGTATTTT,TRBJ2-3,NA,TRBV5-5,NA
CASSLVAAIGIDTQYF,TGTGCCAGCAGCTTAGTAGCCGCAATCGGGATAGATACGCAGTATTTT,TRBJ2-3,NA,TRBV7-9,NA
CASSPQGASGRSDTQYF,TGTGCCAGCAGCCCCCAGGGGGCGAGCGGGAGGTCAGATACGCAGTATTTT,TRBJ2-3,NA,TRBV11-2,few
CASSFTGAPLMNTEAFF,TGTGCCAGCAGCTTCACAGGGGCCCCCTTAATGAACACTGAAGCTTTCTTT,TRBJ1-1,TRBD1,TRBV5-7,few
CASSDVVLNTEAFF,TGTGCCAGCAGTGACGTAGTGTTGAACACTGAAGCTTTCTTT,TRBJ1-1,NA,TRBV6-1,few
CASSLYRADNSPLHF,TGTGCCAGCAGTCTATACCGGGCCGATAATTCACCCCTCCACTTT,TRBJ1-6,NA,TRBV6-2/TRBV6-3,NA
CASSYYNEQFF,TGTGCCAGCAGCTATTACAATGAGCAGTTCTTC,TRBJ2-1,NA,TRBV13,NA
CASSPRTEPYEQYF,TGTGCCAGCAGCCCCCGGACGGAACCCTACGAGCAGTACTTC,TRBJ2-7,NA,TRBV3-1/TRBV3-2,NA
CASSKMTHSYNEQFF,TGCGCCAGCAGTAAGATGACCCACTCCTACAATGAGCAGTTCTTC,TRBJ2-1,NA,TRBV5-1,NA
CASSQDPGIGTDTQYF,TGTGCCAGCAGCCAGGACCCAGGGATTGGCACAGATACGCAGTATTTT,TRBJ2-3,NA,TRBV4-2,NA
CASLFFYEQYF,TGTGCCAGTTTGTTTTTCTACGAGCAGTACTTC,TRBJ2-7,NA,TRBV2,NA
CASSLEGRIFTNYGYTF,TGTGCCAGCAGCTTGGAGGGACGGATTTTTACTAACTATGGCTACACCTTC,TRBJ1-2,NA,TRBV5-5,NA
CASSLASGSPLHF,TGTGCCAGCAGCTTGGCTAGCGGCTCACCCCTCCACTTT,TRBJ1-6,NA,TRBV5-6,many
CASSSGEGYYGYTF,TGTGCCAGTAGTTCTGGGGAGGGTTACTATGGCTACACCTTC,TRBJ1-2,NA,TRBV19,NA
CASSEVRLLGYEQYF,TGTGCCAGCAGTGAAGTAAGACTGTTGGGCTACGAGCAGTACTTC,TRBJ2-7,NA,TRBV6-1,NA
CASSPQPGQAPQAFF,TGTGCCAGCAGCCCCCAACCGGGACAGGCTCCTCAAGCTTTCTTT,TRBJ1-1,TRBD1,TRBV28,NA
CASSLLDRDNQPQHF,TGTGCCAGCAGCTTACTGGACAGAGACAATCAGCCCCAGCATTTT,TRBJ1-5,NA,TRBV28,NA
CASGDGGVSGGNTIYF,TGCGCCAGCGGGGACGGGGGTGTAAGCGGCGGAAACACCATATATTTT,TRBJ1-3,NA,TRBV5-1,NA
CASSLDRGAANEKLFF,TGTGCCAGCAGCCTGGACAGAGGGGCAGCTAATGAAAAACTGTTTTTT,TRBJ1-4,NA,TRBV27,few
CASSSGVNTQYF,TGTGCCAGCAGCTCAGGGGTAAATACGCAGTATTTT,TRBJ2-3,NA,TRBV7-2,NA
CASSESNGADTQYF,TGTGCCAGCAGTGAATCAAACGGGGCAGATACGCAGTATTTT,TRBJ2-3,NA,TRBV25-1,once
CASSLGGGSTGELFF,TGCGCCAGCAGCTTGGGTGGAGGGAGTACCGGGGAGCTGTTTTTT,TRBJ2-2,NA,TRBV5-1,NA
CASSSTGWGSYQPQHF,TGTGCCAGCAGTTCCACGGGCTGGGGCTCCTATCAGCCCCAGCATTTT,TRBJ1-5,NA,TRBV6-5,NA
CASSPEGAYGYTF,TGTGCCAGCAGCCCGGAGGGGGCGTATGGCTACACCTTC,TRBJ1-2,TRBD1,TRBV3-1/TRBV3-2,NA
CASSPTSGGYNEQFF,TGTGCCAGCAGTCCTACTAGCGGGGGTTACAATGAGCAGTTCTTC,TRBJ2-1,TRBD2,TRBV6-5,NA
CASKTAPAANEKLFF,TGTGCCAGCAAGACAGCCCCCGCAGCTAATGAAAAACTGTTTTTT,TRBJ1-4,NA,TRBV2,NA
CASSLGTGLGNTEAFF,TGTGCCAGCAGCTTAGGGACAGGATTAGGGAACACTGAAGCTTTCTTT,TRBJ1-1,TRBD1,TRBV7-9,few
CASSLDRGAQPQHF,TGTGCCAGCAGCTTAGATCGGGGGGCACAGCCCCAGCATTTT,TRBJ1-5,NA,TRBV7-2,once
CASSWRAAGEEKLFF,TGCGCCAGCAGCTGGCGGGCCGCTGGGGAGGAAAAACTGTTTTTT,TRBJ1-4,NA,TRBV5-1,NA
CASSLYTGGSYNEQFF,TGTGCCAGCAGTTTATATACGGGAGGTTCCTACAATGAGCAGTTCTTC,TRBJ2-1,TRBD2,TRBV27,NA
CASSYSTLGGLYEQYF,TGTGCCAGCAGTTACTCAACCCTAGGGGGACTTTACGAGCAGTACTTC,TRBJ2-7,NA,TRBV6-5,NA
CASSSQYSNQPQHF,TGTGCCAGCAGTTCTCAGTATAGCAATCAGCCCCAGCATTTT,TRBJ1-5,NA,TRBV6-5,NA
CASSPLSNTAYSGNTIYF,TGTGCCAGCAGCCCCCTATCGAACACAGCCTACTCTGGAAACACCATATATTTT,TRBJ1-3,NA,TRBV11-2,NA
CASSLAGGGFYGYTF,TGTGCCAGCAGCTTAGCTGGGGGGGGGTTCTATGGCTACACCTTC,TRBJ1-2,NA,TRBV11-2,once
CASSLMTNYGYTF,TGCGCCAGCAGCTTGATGACGAACTATGGCTACACCTTC,TRBJ1-2,NA,TRBV5-1,few
CASSQGDRVFGNTIYF,TGTGCCAGCAGCCAAGGAGACAGGGTGTTTGGAAACACCATATATTTT,TRBJ1-3,TRBD1,TRBV3-1/TRBV3-2,NA
CATSEGNYGYTF,TGTGCCACCTCGGAGGGGAACTATGGCTACACCTTC,TRBJ1-2,NA,TRBV24-1,NA
CASSSRGTNEQFF,TGTGCCAGCAGTTCGCGAGGGACGAATGAGCAGTTCTTC,TRBJ2-1,NA,TRBV28,few